This T cell receptor (beta chain) was retrieved from a study of CD8 T cells in ankylosing spondylitis (dated by TCRdb to 2015 to 2018). For the study in its entirety: The study set out to find disease-linked TCR variants by profiling T cell receptor beta repertoires in ankylosing spondylitis patients and healthy donors. Peripheral blood was sampled, and synovial fluid was also collected from ankylosing spondylitis patients. The full study cohort was made up of about 24 ankylosing spondylitis patients and 108 healthy donors. General conclusions and limits of the study: Blood from ankylosing spondylitis patients appeared to be characterized by a TCR beta motif made up of seven or eight highly homologous amino acid variants. The disease-linked clones were reported to be significantly enriched in matched synovial fluid samples from ankylosing spondylitis patients. Some motif variants were previously reported in synovial fluid and blood of reactive arthritis patients, suggesting common disease-initiation mechanisms. In peripheral blood, the disease-linked clones were found at relatively low frequencies and had a CD8+ phenotype.

Turning to this clonotype: What this receptor recognizes is not known. It has no much larger one-base neighbor in the sample; base qualities were not kept.

The CDR3 starts with the cysteine, ends with the phenylalanine, and has 16 residues. Only the CDR3 region is kept as DNA, spanning 48 bases read in frame from base 1. The junction shows trimming of 0 bases on V and 8 bases on J, plus 16 bases between the germline ends. CDR1 and CDR2, per the germline V gene (reference sequence), are LGHDT and YNNKEL. This sample was sequenced with an Illumina HiSeq 2500. TCR beta libraries were prepared by quantitative 5'-RACE with molecular barcodes. In the paper's pipeline: To identify disease-linked TCR variants, a new computational method was used, one built on a probabilistic model of VDJ rearrangement. In-frame beta chains were kept once TCRdb had trimmed the public reads at Q25 with fastp and called clones with MiXCR. All rows with the same CDR3 protein become a single entry with the most common DNA and genes. TCRdb's processing, not the authors' own work, is the source of the V and J calls. Within this sample are approximately 350,000 distinct CDR3 sequences, with about 14% of them counted one time only. Less than 1.1% of the sample goes to the ten largest clones.

Recombination connected TRBV3-1 to TRBJ1-4; TRBD1 is a weak D gene call, 5 bases matching. Sequenced material: blood, either unsorted or a sorted T cell fraction (not recorded which). The receptor was isolated from a male donor with ankylosing spondylitis or in good health (not recorded which). The bases read TGTGCCAGCAGCCAAGATCCAGGGCGGGTAGGGGAAAAACTGTTTTTT. Its coded protein is CASSQDPGRVGEKLFF.